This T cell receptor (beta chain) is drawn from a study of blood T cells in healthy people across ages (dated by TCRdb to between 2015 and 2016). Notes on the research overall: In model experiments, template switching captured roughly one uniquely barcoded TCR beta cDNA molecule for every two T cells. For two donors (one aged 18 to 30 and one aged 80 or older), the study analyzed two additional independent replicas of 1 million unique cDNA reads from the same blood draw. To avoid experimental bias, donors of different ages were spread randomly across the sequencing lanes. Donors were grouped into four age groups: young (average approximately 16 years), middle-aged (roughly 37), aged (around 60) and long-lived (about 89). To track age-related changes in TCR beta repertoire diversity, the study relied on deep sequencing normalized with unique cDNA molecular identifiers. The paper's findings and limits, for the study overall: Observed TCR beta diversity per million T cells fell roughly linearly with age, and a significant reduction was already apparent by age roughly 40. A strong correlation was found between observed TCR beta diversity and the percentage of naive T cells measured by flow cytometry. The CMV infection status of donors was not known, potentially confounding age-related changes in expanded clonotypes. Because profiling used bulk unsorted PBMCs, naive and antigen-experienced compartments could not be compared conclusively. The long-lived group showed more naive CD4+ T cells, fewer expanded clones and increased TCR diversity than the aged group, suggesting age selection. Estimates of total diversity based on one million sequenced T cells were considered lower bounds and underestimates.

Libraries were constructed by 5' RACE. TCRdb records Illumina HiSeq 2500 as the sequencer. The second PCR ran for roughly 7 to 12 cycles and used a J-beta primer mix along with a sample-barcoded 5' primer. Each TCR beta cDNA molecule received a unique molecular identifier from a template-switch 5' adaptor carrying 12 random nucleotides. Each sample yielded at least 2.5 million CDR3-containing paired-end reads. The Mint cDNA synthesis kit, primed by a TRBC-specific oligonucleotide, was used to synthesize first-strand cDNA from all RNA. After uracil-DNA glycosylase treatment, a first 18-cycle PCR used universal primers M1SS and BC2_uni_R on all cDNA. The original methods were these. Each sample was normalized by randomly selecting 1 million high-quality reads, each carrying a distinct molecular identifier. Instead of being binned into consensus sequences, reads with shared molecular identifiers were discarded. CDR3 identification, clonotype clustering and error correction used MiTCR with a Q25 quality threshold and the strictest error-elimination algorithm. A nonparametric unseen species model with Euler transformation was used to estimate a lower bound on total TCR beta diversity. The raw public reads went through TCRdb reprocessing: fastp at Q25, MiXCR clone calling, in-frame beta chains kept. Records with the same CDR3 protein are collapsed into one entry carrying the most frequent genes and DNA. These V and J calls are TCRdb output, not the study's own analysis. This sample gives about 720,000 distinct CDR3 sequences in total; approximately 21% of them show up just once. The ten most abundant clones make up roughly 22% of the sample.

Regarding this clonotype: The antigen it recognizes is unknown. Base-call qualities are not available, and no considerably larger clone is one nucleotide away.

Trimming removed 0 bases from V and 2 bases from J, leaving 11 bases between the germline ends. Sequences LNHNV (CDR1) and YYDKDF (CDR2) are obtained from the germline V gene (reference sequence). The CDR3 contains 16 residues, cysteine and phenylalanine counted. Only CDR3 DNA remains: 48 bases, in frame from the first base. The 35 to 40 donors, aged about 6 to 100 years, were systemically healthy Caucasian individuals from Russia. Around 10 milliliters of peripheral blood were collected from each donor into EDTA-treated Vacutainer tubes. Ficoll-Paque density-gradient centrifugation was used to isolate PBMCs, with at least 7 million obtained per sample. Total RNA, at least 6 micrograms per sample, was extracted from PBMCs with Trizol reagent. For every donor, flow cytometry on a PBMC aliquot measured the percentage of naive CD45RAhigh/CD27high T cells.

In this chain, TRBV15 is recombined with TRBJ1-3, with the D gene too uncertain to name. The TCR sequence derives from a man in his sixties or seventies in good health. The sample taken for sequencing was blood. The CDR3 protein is CATSRDPPGTGNTIYF. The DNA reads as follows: TGTGCCACCAGCAGAGATCCCCCTGGGACTGGAAACACCATATATTTT.